This TCR beta chain was identified in a study of Ad26.COV2.S vaccination and SARS-CoV-2 variants. Treatment reported: about 20 received Ad26.COV2.S at low or high dose, single or two shots; several received placebo; per-sample allocation not given. It was on day 63 after the first vaccine or placebo injection that samples were taken. This CDR3 comprises 16 residues. Germline lookup yields CDR1 SGDLS and CDR2 YYNGEE. V was pared by 4 bases and J by 8 bases, with 24 bases between. TCRdb's copy holds only in-frame clones and misses some; the assay was immunoSEQ multiplex PCR. The sample lists approximately 450,000 clones, approximately 90% occurring once.

This specimen consisted of peripheral blood, obtained in a trial of Ad26.COV2.S vaccine versus placebo. This sequence joins TRBV9 and TRBJ1-1; tentatively, D is TRBD1 (5 bases). The TCR was taken from a person between 18 and 65 years old who received the Ad26.COV2.S COVID-19 vaccine or a placebo. In DNA form, the CDR3 reads TGTGCCAGCAGCCGGACGGAAAGGGCGGGGGACCACGAAGCTTTCTTT. Translated: CASSRTERAGDHEAFF.